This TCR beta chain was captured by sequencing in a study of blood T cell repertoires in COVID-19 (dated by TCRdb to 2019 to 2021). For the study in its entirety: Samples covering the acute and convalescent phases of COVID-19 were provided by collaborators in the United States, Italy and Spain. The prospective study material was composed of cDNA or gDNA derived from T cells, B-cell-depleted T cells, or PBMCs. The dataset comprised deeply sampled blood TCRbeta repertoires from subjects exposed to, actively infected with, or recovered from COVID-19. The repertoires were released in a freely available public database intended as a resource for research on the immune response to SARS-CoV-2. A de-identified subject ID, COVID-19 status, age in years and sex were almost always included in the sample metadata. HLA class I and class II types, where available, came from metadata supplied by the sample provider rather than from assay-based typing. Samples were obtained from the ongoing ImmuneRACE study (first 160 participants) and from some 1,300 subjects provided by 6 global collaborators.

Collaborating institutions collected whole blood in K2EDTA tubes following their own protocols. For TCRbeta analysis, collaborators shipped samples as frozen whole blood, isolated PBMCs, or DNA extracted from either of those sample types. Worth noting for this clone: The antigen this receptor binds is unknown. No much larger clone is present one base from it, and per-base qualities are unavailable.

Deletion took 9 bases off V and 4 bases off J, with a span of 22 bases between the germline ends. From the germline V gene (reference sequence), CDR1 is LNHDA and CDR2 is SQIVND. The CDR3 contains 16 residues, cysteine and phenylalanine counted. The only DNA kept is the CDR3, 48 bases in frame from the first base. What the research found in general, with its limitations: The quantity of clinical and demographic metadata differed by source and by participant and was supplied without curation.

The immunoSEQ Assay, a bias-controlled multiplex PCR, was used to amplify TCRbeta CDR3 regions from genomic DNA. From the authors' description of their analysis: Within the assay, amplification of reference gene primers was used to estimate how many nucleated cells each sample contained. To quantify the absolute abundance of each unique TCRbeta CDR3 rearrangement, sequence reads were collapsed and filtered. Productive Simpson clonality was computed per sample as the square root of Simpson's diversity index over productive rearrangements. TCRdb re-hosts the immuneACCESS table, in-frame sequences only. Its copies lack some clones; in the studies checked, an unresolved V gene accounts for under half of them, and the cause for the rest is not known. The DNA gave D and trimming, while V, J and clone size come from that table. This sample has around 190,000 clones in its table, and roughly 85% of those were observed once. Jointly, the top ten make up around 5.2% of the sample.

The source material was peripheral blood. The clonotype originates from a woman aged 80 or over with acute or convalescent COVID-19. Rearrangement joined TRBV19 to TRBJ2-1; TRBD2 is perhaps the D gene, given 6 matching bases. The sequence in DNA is TGTGCCAGCTCTCGGACGGTGGGTCGGGAGTACAATGAGCAGTTCTTC. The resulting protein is CASSRTVGREYNEQFF.